The 22 T cell receptor beta chains listed next were all sequenced from one sample in a study of shared clonotypes between healthy human individuals. TCRdb's table, derived via immunoSEQ multiplex PCR, lists solely in-frame clones and lacks some. The sample holds under 1,900,000 clones, approximately 98.5% seen once. Input material: naive CD4+ T cells sorted from blood. This sample's subset: CD45RA+ positively selected. The source of these receptors is a man younger than 45 in good health.

J is TRBJ2-7 and V is TRBV7-9; TRBD1 matches 8 bases. This CDR3 has 15 amino acids. Trimming removed 4 bases from V and 0 bases from J; junction bases left unmatched: 5. Germline V gene lookup returns CDR1 SEHNR and CDR2 FQNEAQ (reference sequence). The DNA of the CDR3 is TGTGCCAGCAGCTCGGGACAGGTTAGCTCCTACGAGCAGTACTTC. This gives the protein CASSSGQVSSYEQYF.

The chain has TRBV5-5 and TRBJ1-5; 9 bases are a match to TRBD1. CDR3 length: 15 residues. Trimming removed 3 bases from V and 5 bases from J; junction bases left unmatched: 6. The germline V gene encodes CDR1 SGHKS and CDR2 YYEKEE (reference sequence). As DNA, the CDR3 is TGTGCCAGCAGCTCTGACAGGGGGTTTTATCAGCCCCAGCATTTT. Its translation: CASSSDRGFYQPQHF.

This sequence joins TRBV9 and TRBJ2-5, with a weak D call TRBD2 (5 bases). The CDR3 spans 15 residues. The germline V and J ends were trimmed by 4 bases and 3 bases, with 16 bases remaining between them. Germline-derived CDR1 and CDR2 are SGDLS and YYNGEE. In DNA, the CDR3 is TGTGCCAGCAGCTCCGGACCCTTGAGGGAAGAGACCCAGTACTTC. It encodes CASSSGPLREETQYF.

The chain joins TRBV7-9 to TRBJ1-1; no clear D gene. Germline V CDR1 and CDR2: SEHNR, FQNEAQ (reference sequence). Trimming removed 2 bases from V and 1 base from J, with 11 bases in between. The CDR3 sequence is 15 residues long. The CDR3 protein is CASSLLDWGNTEAFF. In DNA, the CDR3 is TGTGCCAGCAGCTTACTAGATTGGGGGAACACTGAAGCTTTCTTT.

The table lists this clone with a count of one. Additional DNA sequences in this sample encode the identical CDR3. V usage is TRBV28 and J usage is TRBJ1-2; TRBD1 matches 7 bases. The CDR3 covers 13 residues. Trimming cost V 5 bases and J 2 bases; bases outside gene matches: 2. Per germline, CDR1 MDHEN and CDR2 SYDVKM. For the CDR3, the DNA is TGTGCCAGCAGTCAGACAGGGAACTATGGCTACACCTTC. Its protein is CASSQTGNYGYTF.

The chain carries TRBV2 and TRBJ1-1; a possible D gene is TRBD1 (5 bases). The germline gives CDR1 SNHLY, CDR2 FYNNEI. This CDR3 comprises 15 residues. V was shortened by 6 bases and J by 1 base, with 15 bases between the two germline ends. In DNA form, the CDR3 reads TGTGCCAGCAGAGAATCCGGGGGTCAGAACACTGAAGCTTTCTTT. Translation: CASRESGGQNTEAFF.

This chain uses TRBV5-6 with TRBJ2-7, with D possibly TRBD1 on 5 matching bases. Looked up from germline, CDR1 is SGHDT and CDR2 is YYEEEE. V gave up 4 bases and J gave up 6 bases, with 20 bases separating them. The CDR3 is 15 amino acids. CDR3: CASSLTARSRSEQYF. The CDR3 DNA sequence: TGTGCCAGCAGCCTGACAGCCCGATCGCGGAGCGAGCAGTACTTC.

The chain uses TRBV7-6 and TRBJ2-1; 13 nucleotides line up with TRBD2. Germline lookup yields CDR1 SGHVS and CDR2 FNYEAQ. The CDR3 has 18 amino acids. V lost 5 bases, J lost 4 bases, and 11 bases stayed unmatched. The CDR3 protein is CASSLTTSGRVVYNEQFF. The CDR3 DNA is TGTGCCAGCAGCCTTACAACTAGCGGGAGGGTCGTATACAATGAGCAGTTCTTC.

J is TRBJ2-1 and V is TRBV18, with D perhaps assigned TRBD1 or TRBD2 (6 bases each). Trimming shortened V by 4 bases and J by 4 bases, and 11 bases separated the two germline ends. From germline, CDR1 is KGHSH and CDR2 LQKENI. The CDR3 consists of 14 residues. The CDR3 region has the DNA TGTGCCAGCTCACGCGGGACACAATACAATGAGCAGTTCTTC. Residues: CASSRGTQYNEQFF.

The gene calls are TRBV10-3 and TRBJ2-3; TRBD1 matches 7 bases. CDR3 length equals 13 residues. V shed 6 bases and J 4 bases; nucleotides not matched to a gene: 4. The germline V gene encodes CDR1 ENHRY and CDR2 SYGVKD. CDR3 DNA sequence: TGTGCCATCAGAATTGACAGGGCAGATACGCAGTATTTT. It translates to CAIRIDRADTQYF.

Points on this clone: The sample carries other DNA sequences with the same CDR3. The chain combines TRBV19 with TRBJ1-1; 7 bases agree with TRBD1. The CDR3 runs to 15 residues. Germline V gene data show CDR1 as LNHDA and CDR2 as SQIVND (reference sequence). V dropped 0 bases and J dropped 1; count of bases not matched to a gene: 2. The CDR3 sequence: CASSIDRQGNTEAFF. Here the CDR3 DNA reads TGTGCCAGTAGTATAGATCGACAGGGGAACACTGAAGCTTTCTTT.

Here the CDR3 reads CASSLDQFDRVYTGELFF. DNA for the CDR3: TGTGCCAGCAGCTTAGATCAGTTTGACAGGGTTTACACCGGGGAGCTGTTTTTT. The chain couples TRBV11-2 to TRBJ2-2, with 7 bases that match TRBD1. Germline V gene data show CDR1 as SGHAT and CDR2 as FQNNGV. After removal of 0 bases from V and 3 bases from J, the junction contained 10 bases not matched to a gene. The CDR3 is 18 residues long.

The chain carries TRBV18 and TRBJ2-7; TRBD1 matches at 8 bases. CDR3 length: 13 amino acids. Germline CDR1 and CDR2: KGHSH and LQKENI. After removal of 3 bases from V and 9 bases from J, the junction contained 7 bases not matched to a gene. The CDR3 bases are TGTGCCAGCTCACCCGACAGGGGCGCAGGGCAGTACTTC. Translated: CASSPDRGAGQYF.

The chain has TRBV11-2 and TRBJ1-2, with 9 bases lining up with TRBD1. Germline-derived CDR1 and CDR2 are SGHAT and FQNNGV. CDR3 length equals 17 residues. The trim removed 6 bases at V and 3 bases at J, leaving 14 bases unmatched. CDR3 loop: CASRSPGQGPLYYGYTF. For the CDR3, the DNA is TGTGCCAGCAGGTCACCGGGACAGGGTCCCCTATACTATGGCTACACCTTC.

This chain links TRBV7-8 with TRBJ2-3, with D tentatively TRBD1 or TRBD2 (5 bases each). V was pared by 2 bases and J by 3 bases, with 18 bases between. The CDR3 runs to 17 residues. Germline lookup yields CDR1 SGHVS and CDR2 FQNEAQ. This CDR3 reads CASSLRPGPVATDTQYF. CDR3 nucleotide sequence: TGTGCCAGCAGCTTAAGACCGGGACCAGTTGCTACAGATACGCAGTATTTT.

DNA of the CDR3: TGCGCCAGCAGCTTCCGGGACAGGGATTCACCCCTCCACTTT. It yields the protein CASSFRDRDSPLHF. The chain employs TRBV5-1 and TRBJ1-6; TRBD1 aligns across 9 bases. This CDR3 has 14 residues. Germline-derived CDR1 and CDR2 are SGHRS and YFSETQ. The ends lost 2 bases at V and 8 bases at J; junction bases unmatched: 2. Looking up the rest from reference TRBV5-1 and TRBJ1-6 gives the full variable domain: KAGVTQTPRYLIKTRGQQVTLSCSPISGHRSVSWYQQTPGQGLQFLFEYFSETQRNKGNFPGRFSGRQFSNSRSEMNVSTLELGDSALYLCASSFRDRDSPLHFGNGTRLTVT.

V gene TRBV4-1 combines with J gene TRBJ2-1; 7 bases match TRBD1. The V gene's germline CDR1 is MGHRA and CDR2 YSYEKL. This CDR3 is 16 amino acids long. The J segment lost 5 bases and the V segment lost 0 bases, leaving 7 bases of the junction unmatched. In nucleotides, the CDR3 is TGCGCCAGCAGCCAAGACGACAGGGAGACGCACAATGAGCAGTTCTTC. Its translation is CASSQDDRETHNEQFF.

V gene TRBV28 combines with J gene TRBJ2-1; 12 bases match TRBD1. This CDR3 has 16 residues. The trim removed 7 bases at V and 9 bases at J, leaving 13 bases unmatched. Germline V gene lookup returns CDR1 MDHEN and CDR2 SYDVKM. CDR3 sequence (DNA): TGTGCCAGCACTTTCGCCGGGACAGGGGGCTTCGGTGAGCAGTTCTTC. It yields the protein CASTFAGTGGFGEQFF.

The chain recombines TRBV11-2 with TRBJ2-7, with 9 bases aligning to TRBD2. This CDR3 is built from 14 residues. CDR1 is SGHAT and CDR2 is FQNNGV in the germline V gene. V shed 7 bases, J shed 3 bases, and the junction held 7 bases outside the gene matches. The CDR3 region is CASMGLAGNYEQYF. For the CDR3, the DNA is TGTGCCAGCATGGGGCTAGCGGGAAACTACGAGCAGTACTTC.

The V and J genes are TRBV29-1 and TRBJ2-3, with D uncertain. CDR1 is SQVTM, CDR2 ANQGSEA, per germline. V gave up 7 bases and J gave up 2 bases, with 16 bases separating them. CDR3 length equals 14 residues. The CDR3 region is CSGKNRLNTDTQYF. CDR3 in DNA: TGCAGCGGTAAAAACCGACTTAACACAGATACGCAGTATTTT.

The J gene is TRBJ1-5, the V gene TRBV19; D perhaps matches TRBD1 (6 bases). This CDR3 has 14 residues. Germline loops: CDR1 LNHDA, CDR2 SQIVND (reference sequence). The V end was cut by 9 bases, the J end by 4 bases, with 16 bases between. The CDR3 sequence: CASKGGQINQPQHF. DNA of the CDR3: TGTGCCAGCAAAGGAGGACAGATTAATCAGCCCCAGCATTTT.

The chain employs TRBV6-5 and TRBJ1-5; 11 positions agree with TRBD1. This CDR3 is 15 amino acids long. Trimming cost V 5 bases and J 7 bases; bases outside gene matches: 7. Germline loops: CDR1 MNHEY, CDR2 SVGAGI. The CDR3 reads CASSTGTGGYQPQHF. As DNA, the CDR3 is TGTGCCAGCAGTACCGGGACAGGGGGGTACCAGCCCCAGCATTTT.